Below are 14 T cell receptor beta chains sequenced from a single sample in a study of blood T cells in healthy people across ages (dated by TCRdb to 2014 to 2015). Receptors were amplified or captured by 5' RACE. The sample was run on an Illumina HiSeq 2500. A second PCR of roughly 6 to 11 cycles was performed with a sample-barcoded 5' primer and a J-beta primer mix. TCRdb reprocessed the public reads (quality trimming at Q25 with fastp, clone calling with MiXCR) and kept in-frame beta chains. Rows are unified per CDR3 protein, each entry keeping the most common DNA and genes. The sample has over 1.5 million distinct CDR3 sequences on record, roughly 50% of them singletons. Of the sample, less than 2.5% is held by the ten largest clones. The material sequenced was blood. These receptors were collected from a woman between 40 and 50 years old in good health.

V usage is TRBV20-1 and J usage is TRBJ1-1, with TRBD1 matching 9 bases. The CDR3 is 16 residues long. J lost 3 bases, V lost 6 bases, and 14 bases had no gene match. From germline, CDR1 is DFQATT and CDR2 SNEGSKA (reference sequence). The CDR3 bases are TGCAGTGCCTTCCTACACGACAGGGGGAGGGACACTGAAGCTTTCTTT. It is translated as CSAFLHDRGRDTEAFF.

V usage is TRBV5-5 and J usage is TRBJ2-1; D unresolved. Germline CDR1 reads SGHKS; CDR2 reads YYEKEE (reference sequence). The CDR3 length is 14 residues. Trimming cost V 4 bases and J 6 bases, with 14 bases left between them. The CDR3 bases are TGTGCCAGCAGCCGCGTCCCTGGGGTCAATGAGCAGTTCTTC. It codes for CASSRVPGVNEQFF.

The CDR3 sequence is CASSHDRGGLYEQYF. DNA of the CDR3: TGTGCCAGCAGCCACGACAGGGGGGGCCTCTACGAGCAGTACTTC. The chain has TRBV5-6 and TRBJ2-5; 9 bases fit TRBD1. The J call is in doubt because the DNA end fits TRBJ2-7 better. The CDR3 is 15 amino acids. Germline CDR1 is SGHDT and CDR2 is YYEEEE.

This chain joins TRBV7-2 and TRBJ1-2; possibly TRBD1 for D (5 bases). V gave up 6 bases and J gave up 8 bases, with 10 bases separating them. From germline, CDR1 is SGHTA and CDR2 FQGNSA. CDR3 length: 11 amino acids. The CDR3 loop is CASRRGRGYTF. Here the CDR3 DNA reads TGTGCCAGCAGAAGGGGCAGGGGCTACACCTTC.

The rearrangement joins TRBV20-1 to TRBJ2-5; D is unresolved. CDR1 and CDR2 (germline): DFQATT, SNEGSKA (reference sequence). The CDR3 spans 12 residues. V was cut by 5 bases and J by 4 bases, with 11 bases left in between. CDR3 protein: CSAGYATETQYF. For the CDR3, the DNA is TGCAGTGCTGGTTACGCGACAGAGACCCAGTACTTC.

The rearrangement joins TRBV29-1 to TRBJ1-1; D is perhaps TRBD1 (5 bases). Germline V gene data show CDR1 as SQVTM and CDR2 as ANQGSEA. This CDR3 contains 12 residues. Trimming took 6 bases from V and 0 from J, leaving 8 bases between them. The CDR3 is CSVVTVNTEAFF. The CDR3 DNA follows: TGCAGCGTCGTGACAGTGAACACTGAAGCTTTCTTT.

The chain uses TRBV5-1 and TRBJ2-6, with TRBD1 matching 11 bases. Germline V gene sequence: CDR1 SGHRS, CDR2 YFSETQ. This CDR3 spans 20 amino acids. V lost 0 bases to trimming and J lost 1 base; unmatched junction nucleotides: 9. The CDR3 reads CASSLASIGQGASGANVLTF. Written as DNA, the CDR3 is TGCGCCAGCAGCTTGGCCTCTATCGGACAGGGGGCTTCTGGGGCCAACGTCCTGACTTTC.

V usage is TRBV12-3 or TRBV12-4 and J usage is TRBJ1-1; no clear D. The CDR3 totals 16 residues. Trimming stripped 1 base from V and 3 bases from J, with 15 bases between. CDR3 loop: CASSLEAPGTYTEAFF. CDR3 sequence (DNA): TGTGCCAGCAGTTTAGAGGCACCAGGAACCTACACTGAAGCTTTCTTT.

DNA for the CDR3: TGTGCCAGCAGCTTAGAGGGGCTTCAGAACAATGAGCAGTTCTTC. It is translated as CASSLEGLQNNEQFF. The rearrangement links TRBV7-2 to TRBJ2-1; D may be TRBD1 (5 bases). V was shortened by 1 base and J by 5 bases, with 12 bases between the two germline ends. The CDR3 consists of 15 residues. Germline V gene data show CDR1 as SGHTA and CDR2 as FQGNSA.

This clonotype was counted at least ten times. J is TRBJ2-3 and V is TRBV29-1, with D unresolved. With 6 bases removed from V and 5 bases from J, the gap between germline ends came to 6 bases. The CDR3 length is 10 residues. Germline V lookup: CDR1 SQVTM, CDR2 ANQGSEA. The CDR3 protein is CSVDGDTQYF. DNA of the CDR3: TGCAGCGTGGACGGAGATACGCAGTATTTT.

The CDR3 loop is CAISGTAMMNTEAFF. CDR3 bases: TGTGCCATCTCCGGGACAGCGATGATGAACACTGAAGCTTTCTTT. The chain has TRBV10-3 and TRBJ1-1, with 7 bases identical to TRBD1. CDR1 is ENHRY, CDR2 SYGVKD, per germline. The CDR3 contains 15 residues. Germline trimming cut 8 bases from V and 0 bases from J; bases unmatched to any gene: 9.

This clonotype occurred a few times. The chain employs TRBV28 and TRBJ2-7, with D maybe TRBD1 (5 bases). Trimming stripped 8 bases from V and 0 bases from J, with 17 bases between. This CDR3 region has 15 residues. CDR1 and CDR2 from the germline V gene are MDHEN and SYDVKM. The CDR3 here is CASRSSGPHSYEQYF. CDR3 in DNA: TGTGCCAGCCGATCTTCAGGGCCACACTCCTACGAGCAGTACTTC.

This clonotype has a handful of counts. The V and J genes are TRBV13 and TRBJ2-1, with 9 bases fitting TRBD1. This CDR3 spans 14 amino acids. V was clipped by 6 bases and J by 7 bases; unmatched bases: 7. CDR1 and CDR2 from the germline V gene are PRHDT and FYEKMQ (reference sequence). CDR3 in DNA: TGTGCCAGCAGGACAGGGGGTGATAGGAATGAGCAGTTCTTC. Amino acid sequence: CASRTGGDRNEQFF.

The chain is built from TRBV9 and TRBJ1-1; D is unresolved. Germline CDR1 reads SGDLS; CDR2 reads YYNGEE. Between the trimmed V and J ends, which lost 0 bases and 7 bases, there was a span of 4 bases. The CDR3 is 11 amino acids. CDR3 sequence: CASSVGDEAFF. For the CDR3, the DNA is TGTGCCAGCAGCGTAGGGGATGAAGCTTTCTTT. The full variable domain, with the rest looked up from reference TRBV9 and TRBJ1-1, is DSGVTQTPKHLITATGQRVTLRCSPRSGDLSVYWYQQSLDQGLQFLIQYYNGEERAKGNILERFSAQQFPDLHSELNLSSLELGDSALYFCASSVGDEAFFGQGTRLTVV.